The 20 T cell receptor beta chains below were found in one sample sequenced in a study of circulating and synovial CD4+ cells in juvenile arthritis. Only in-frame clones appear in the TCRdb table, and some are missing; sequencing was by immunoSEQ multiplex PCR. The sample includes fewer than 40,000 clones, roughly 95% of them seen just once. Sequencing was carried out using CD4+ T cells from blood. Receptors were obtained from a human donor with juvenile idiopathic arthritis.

CDR3 in DNA: TGCGCCAGCAGCTTGCCAGGGGGTGAAAAACTGTTTTTT. Its translation is CASSLPGGEKLFF. The chain combines TRBV5-1 with TRBJ1-4; TRBD1 matches at 7 bases. The CDR3 contains 13 residues. CDR1 SGHRS and CDR2 YFSETQ come from the germline V gene. V shed 1 base, J shed 7 bases, and the junction held 1 base outside the gene matches. Supplemented by reference TRBV5-1 and TRBJ1-4, the full variable domain reads KAGVTQTPRYLIKTRGQQVTLSCSPISGHRSVSWYQQTPGQGLQFLFEYFSETQRNKGNFPGRFSGRQFSNSRSEMNVSTLELGDSALYLCASSLPGGEKLFFGSGTQLSVL.

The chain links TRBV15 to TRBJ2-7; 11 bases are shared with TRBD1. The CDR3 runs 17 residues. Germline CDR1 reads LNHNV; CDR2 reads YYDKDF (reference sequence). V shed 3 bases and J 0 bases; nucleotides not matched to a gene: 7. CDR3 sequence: CATSSGQGALSSYEQYF. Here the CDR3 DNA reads TGTGCCACCAGCAGCGGACAGGGGGCCCTAAGCTCCTACGAGCAGTACTTC.

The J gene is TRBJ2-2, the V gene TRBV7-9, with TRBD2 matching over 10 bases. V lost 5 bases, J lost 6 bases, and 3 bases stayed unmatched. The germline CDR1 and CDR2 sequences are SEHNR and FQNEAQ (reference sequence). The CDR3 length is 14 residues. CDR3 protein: CASSTSGTAGELFF. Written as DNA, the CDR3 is TGTGCCAGCAGCACTAGCGGGACCGCCGGGGAGCTGTTTTTT.

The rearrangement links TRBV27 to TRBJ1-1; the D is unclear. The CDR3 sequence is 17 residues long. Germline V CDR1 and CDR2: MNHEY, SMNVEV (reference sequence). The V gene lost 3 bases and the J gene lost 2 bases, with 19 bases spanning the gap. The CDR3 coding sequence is TGTGCCAGCAGTTTGGATGGTTGGTCACAGCCTAACACTGAAGCTTTCTTT. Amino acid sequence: CASSLDGWSQPNTEAFF.

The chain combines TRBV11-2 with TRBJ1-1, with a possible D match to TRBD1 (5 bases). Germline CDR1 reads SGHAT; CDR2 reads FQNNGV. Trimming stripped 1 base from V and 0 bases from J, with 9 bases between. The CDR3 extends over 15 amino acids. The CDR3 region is CASSLVGQLNTEAFF. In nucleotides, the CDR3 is TGTGCCAGCAGCTTAGTGGGGCAATTGAACACTGAAGCTTTCTTT.

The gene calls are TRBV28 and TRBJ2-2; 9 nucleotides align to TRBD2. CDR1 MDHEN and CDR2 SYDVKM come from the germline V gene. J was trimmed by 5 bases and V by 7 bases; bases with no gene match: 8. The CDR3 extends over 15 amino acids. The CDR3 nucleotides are TGTGCCAGCACCCGAGGACTAGCGTCGACCGGGGAGCTGTTTTTT. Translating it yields CASTRGLASTGELFF.

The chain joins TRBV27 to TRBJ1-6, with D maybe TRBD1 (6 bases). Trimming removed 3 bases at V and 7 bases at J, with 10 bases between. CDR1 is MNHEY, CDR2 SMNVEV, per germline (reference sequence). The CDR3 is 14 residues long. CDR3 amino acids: CASSLSQGNSPLHF. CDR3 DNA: TGTGCCAGCAGTTTGTCACAGGGCAATTCACCCCTCCACTTT.

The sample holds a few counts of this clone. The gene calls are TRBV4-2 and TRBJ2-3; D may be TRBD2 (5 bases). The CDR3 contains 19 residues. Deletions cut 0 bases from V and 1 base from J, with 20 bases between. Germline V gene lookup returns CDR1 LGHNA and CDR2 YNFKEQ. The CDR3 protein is CASSQEVGSSGLRTDTQYF. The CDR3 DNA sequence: TGTGCCAGCAGCCAAGAGGTAGGGTCATCGGGATTGCGCACAGATACGCAGTATTTT.

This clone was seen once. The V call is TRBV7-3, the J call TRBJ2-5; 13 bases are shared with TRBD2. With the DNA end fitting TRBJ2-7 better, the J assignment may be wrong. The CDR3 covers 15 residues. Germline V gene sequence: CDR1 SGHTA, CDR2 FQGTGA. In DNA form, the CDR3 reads TGTGCCAGCAGCCCGACGACTAGCGGGAGGCACGAGCAGTACTTC. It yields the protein CASSPTTSGRHEQYF.

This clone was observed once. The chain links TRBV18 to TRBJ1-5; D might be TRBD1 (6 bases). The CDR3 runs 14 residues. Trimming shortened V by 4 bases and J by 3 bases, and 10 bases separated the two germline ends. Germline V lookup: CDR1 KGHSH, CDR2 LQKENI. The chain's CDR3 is CASSLDSSNQPQHF. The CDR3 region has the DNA TGTGCCAGCTCACTGGACAGTTCCAATCAGCCCCAGCATTTT.

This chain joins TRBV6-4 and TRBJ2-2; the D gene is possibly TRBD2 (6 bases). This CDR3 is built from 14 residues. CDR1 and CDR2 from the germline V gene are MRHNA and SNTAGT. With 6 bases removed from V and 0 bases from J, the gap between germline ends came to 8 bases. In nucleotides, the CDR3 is TGTGCCAGCAGGCGGGGAGCGAACACCGGGGAGCTGTTTTTT. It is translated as CASRRGANTGELFF.

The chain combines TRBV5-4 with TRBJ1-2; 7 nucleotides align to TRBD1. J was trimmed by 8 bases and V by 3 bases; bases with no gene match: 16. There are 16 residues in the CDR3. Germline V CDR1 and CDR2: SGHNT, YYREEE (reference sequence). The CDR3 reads CASSYGEDDRVGGYTF. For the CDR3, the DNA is TGTGCCAGCAGCTACGGAGAGGACGACAGGGTCGGGGGCTACACCTTC.

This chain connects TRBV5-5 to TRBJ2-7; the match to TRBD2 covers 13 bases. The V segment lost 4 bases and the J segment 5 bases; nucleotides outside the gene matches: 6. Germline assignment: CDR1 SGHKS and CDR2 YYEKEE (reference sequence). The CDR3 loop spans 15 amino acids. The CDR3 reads CASSPTSGRANEQYF. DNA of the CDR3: TGTGCCAGCAGCCCAACTAGCGGGAGGGCCAACGAGCAGTACTTC.

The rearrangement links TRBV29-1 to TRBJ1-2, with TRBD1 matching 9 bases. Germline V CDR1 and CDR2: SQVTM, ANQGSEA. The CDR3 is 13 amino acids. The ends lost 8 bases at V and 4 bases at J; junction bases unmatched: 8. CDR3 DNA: TGCAGCTTTCGGGGGACAGGGCCCTATGGCTACACCTTC. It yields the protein CSFRGTGPYGYTF.

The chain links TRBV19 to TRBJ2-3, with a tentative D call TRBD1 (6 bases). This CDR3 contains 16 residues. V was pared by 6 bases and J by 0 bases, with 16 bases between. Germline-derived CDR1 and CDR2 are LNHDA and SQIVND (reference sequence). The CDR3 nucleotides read TGTGCCAGTAGCGCCAGGGACACCACTAGCACAGATACGCAGTATTTT. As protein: CASSARDTTSTDTQYF.

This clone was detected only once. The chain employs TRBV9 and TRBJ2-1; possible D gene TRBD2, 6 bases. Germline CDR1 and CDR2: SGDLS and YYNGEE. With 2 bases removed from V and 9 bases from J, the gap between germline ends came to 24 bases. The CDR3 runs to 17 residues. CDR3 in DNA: TGTGCCAGCAGCGTCACCGATGCTATAGGGACTTTCCGTGAGCAGTTCTTC. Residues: CASSVTDAIGTFREQFF.

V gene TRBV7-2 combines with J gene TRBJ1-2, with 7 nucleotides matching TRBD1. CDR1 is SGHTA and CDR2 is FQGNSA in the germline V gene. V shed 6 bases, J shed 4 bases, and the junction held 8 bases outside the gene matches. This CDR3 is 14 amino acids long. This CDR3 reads CASRPTGTAYGYTF. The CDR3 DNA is TGTGCCAGCAGGCCAACCGGGACAGCCTATGGCTACACCTTC.

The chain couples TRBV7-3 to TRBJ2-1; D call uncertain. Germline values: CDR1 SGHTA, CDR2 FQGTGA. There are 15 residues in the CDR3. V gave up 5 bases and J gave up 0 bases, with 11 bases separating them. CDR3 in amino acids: CASSPDSSSYNEQFF. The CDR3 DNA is TGTGCCAGCAGCCCCGACTCGAGCTCCTACAATGAGCAGTTCTTC. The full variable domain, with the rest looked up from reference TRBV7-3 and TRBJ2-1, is GAGVSQTPSNKVTEKGKYVELRCDPISGHTALYWYRQSLGQGPEFLIYFQGTGAADDSGLPNDRFFAVRPEGSVSTLKIQRTERGDSAVYLCASSPDSSSYNEQFFGPGTRLTVL.

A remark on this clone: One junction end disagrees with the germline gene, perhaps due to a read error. CDR3 amino acids: CASSMGGYSTDTQYF. In nucleotides, the CDR3 is TGTGCTAGCAGCATGGGGGGATATTCCACAGATACGCAGTATTTT. V is TRBV7-7 and J is TRBJ2-3; D may be TRBD2 (6 bases). CDR3 length: 15 residues. The germline CDR1 and CDR2 sequences are SSHAT and FNYEAQ (reference sequence). Together with reference TRBV7-7 and TRBJ2-3, the CDR3 gives the full variable domain: GAGVSQSPRYKVTKRGQDVTLRCDPISSHATLYWYQQALGQGPEFLTYFNYEAQPDKSGLPSDRFSAERPEGSISTLTIQRTEQRDSAMYRCASSMGGYSTDTQYFGPGTRLTVL.

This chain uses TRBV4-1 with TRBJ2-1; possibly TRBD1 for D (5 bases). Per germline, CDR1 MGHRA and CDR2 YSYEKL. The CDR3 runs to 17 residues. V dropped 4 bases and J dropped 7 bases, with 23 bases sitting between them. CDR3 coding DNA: TGCGCCAGCAGCCGAACGTTTACAGGATTTCTTGGGAATGAGCAGTTCTTC. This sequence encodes CASSRTFTGFLGNEQFF.